This note documents a single TCR beta chain sequence. The antigen is undetermined. This sample was included in a study of OX40 agonist ivuxolimab in advanced cancers. Findings of the study overall: Averaged across samples, CD8+ T cells carried more expanded clones than CD4+ did.

Produced via immunoSEQ multiplex PCR; TCRdb's table is partial and in-frame only. The top ten clones hold 0.81% of a sample with 100,000 to 150,000 clones, 80% to 95% of them seen once. The TCR sequence derives from an adult with an advanced solid tumor such as melanoma, head and neck, liver or kidney cancer. Here the sequenced sample was CD4+ or CD8+ T cells sorted from blood, taken in a trial of the OX40 agonist ivuxolimab.

In DNA, the CDR3 is TGTGCCAGTAGTAGGACTAGCGGGCCTGGTTTAGAGCAGTTCTTC. Translation: CASSRTSGPGLEQFF. The J gene is TRBJ2-1, the V gene TRBV19; 11 bases fit TRBD2. V was pared by 4 bases and J by 10 bases, with 9 bases of the junction left unmatched. The CDR3 covers 15 residues. Germline-derived CDR1 and CDR2 are LNHDA and SQIVND (reference sequence).